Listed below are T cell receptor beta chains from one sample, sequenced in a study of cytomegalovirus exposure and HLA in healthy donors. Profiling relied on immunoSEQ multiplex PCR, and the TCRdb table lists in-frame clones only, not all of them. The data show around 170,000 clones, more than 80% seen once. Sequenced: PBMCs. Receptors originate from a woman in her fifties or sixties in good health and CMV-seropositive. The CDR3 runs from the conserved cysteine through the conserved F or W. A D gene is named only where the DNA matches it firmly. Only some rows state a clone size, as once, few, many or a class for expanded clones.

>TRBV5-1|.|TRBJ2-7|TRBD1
CASSLGGQTYEQYF
TGCGCCAGCAGCTTGGGGGGACAGACCTACGAGCAGTACTTC
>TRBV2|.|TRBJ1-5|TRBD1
CASTMDRGSNQPQHF
TGTGCCAGCACCATGGACAGGGGTAGCAATCAGCCCCAGCATTTT
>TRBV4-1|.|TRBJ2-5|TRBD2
CASSQHGTSGGQETQYF
TGCGCCAGCAGCCAACATGGGACTAGCGGGGGTCAAGAGACCCAGTACTTC
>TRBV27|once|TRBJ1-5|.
CASSTTGYQPQHF
TGTGCCAGCAGTACTACAGGGTATCAGCCCCAGCATTTT
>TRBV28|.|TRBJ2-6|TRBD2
CASSNTSGVYSGANVLTF
TGTGCCAGCAGTAATACTAGCGGGGTTTACTCTGGGGCCAACGTCCTGACTTTC
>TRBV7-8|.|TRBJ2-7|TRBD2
CASTPGGQASEEQYF
TGTGCCAGCACCCCGGGGGGGCAGGCTTCTGAAGAGCAGTACTTC
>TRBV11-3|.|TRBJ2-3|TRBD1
CASSLATGDTDTQYF
TGTGCCAGCAGCTTAGCGACAGGGGATACAGATACGCAGTATTTT
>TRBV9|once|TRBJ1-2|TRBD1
CASSVVGQGAQGGYTF
TGTGCCAGCAGCGTAGTAGGACAGGGGGCGCAGGGTGGCTACACCTTC
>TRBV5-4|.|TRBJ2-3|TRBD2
CASSFAGADTQYF
TGTGCCAGCAGCTTTGCGGGGGCAGATACGCAGTATTTT
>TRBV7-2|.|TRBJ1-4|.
CASSKPNEKLFF
TGTGCCAGCAGCAAGCCCAATGAAAAACTGTTTTTT
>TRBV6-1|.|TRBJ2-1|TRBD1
CASRTTGGNEQFF
TGTGCCAGCAGAACCACAGGGGGCAATGAGCAGTTCTTC
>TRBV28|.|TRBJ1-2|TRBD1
CASRPLTGQGTVYGYTF
TGTGCCAGCAGACCGCTCACGGGACAGGGAACGGTCTATGGCTACACCTTC
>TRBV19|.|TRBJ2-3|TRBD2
CASSIDFSGGLTDTQYF
TGTGCCAGTAGTATAGACTTTAGCGGGGGGCTCACAGATACGCAGTATTTT
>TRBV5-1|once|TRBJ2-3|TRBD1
CASSFPPGGGADTQYF
TGCGCCAGCAGCTTTCCCCCAGGGGGCGGCGCAGATACGCAGTATTTT
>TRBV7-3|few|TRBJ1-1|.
CASSLDGPGLNTEAFF
TGTGCCAGCAGCTTAGACGGCCCGGGGTTGAACACTGAAGCTTTCTTT
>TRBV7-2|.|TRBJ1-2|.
CASSLASGQGYTF
TGTGCCAGCAGCTTAGCGAGCGGGCAGGGCTACACCTTC
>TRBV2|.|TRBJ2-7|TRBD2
CASKKAASGPYEQYF
TGTGCCAGCAAGAAGGCGGCTAGCGGACCCTACGAGCAGTACTTC
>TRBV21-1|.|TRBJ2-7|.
CASSTRQGASEQYF
TGTGCCAGCAGCACCCGACAGGGGGCAAGCGAGCAGTACTTC
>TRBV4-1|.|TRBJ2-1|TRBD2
CASSQRTSGGPSYNEQFF
TGCGCCAGCAGCCAAAGGACTAGCGGGGGGCCATCATACAATGAGCAGTTCTTC
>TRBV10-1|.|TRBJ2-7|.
CASSRDTVGSYEQYF
TGCGCCAGCAGTAGGGACACAGTGGGCTCCTACGAGCAGTACTTC
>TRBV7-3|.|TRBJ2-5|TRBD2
CASSPRAGWAGAQYF
TGTGCCAGCAGCCCCCGGGCAGGCTGGGCGGGGGCCCAGTACTTC
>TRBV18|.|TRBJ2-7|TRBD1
CASSPGQDGEQYF
TGTGCCAGCTCGCCGGGACAGGACGGCGAGCAGTACTTC
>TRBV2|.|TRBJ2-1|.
CASSDRRADEQFF
TGTGCCAGCAGTGACAGGCGGGCGGATGAGCAGTTCTTC
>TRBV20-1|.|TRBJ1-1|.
CSATMYTEAFF
TGCAGTGCTACCATGTACACTGAAGCTTTCTTT
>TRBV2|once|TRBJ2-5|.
CASNFGVQETQYF
TGTGCCAGCAACTTCGGGGTCCAAGAGACCCAGTACTTC
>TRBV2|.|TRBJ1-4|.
CASSEPGSQGSEKLFF
TGTGCCAGCAGTGAGCCGGGATCCCAAGGAAGTGAAAAACTGTTTTTT
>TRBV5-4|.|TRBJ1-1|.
CASSTSGLDTEAFF
TGTGCCAGCAGCACCTCAGGGTTGGACACTGAAGCTTTCTTT
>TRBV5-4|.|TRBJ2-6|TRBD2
CASSPGGLAGSSGANVLTF
TGTGCCAGCAGCCCTGGGGGGCTAGCGGGGAGCTCTGGGGCCAACGTCCTGACTTTC
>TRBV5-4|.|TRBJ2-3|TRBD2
CASSLSGGRTDTQYF
TGTGCCAGCAGCTTGAGCGGGGGACGCACAGATACGCAGTATTTT
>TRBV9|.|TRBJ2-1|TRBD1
CASSVGDRGRNEQFF
TGTGCCAGCAGCGTAGGAGACAGGGGGCGTAATGAGCAGTTCTTC
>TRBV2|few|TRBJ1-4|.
CASSEVGQGNQKLFF
TGTGCCAGCAGTGAAGTAGGGCAGGGGAATCAAAAACTGTTTTTT
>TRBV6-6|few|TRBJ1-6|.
CASSYSPGINSPLHF
TGTGCCAGCAGTTACTCCCCGGGAATAAATTCACCCCTCCACTTT
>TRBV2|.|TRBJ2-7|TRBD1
CASSSYPPGQPKLFSYEQYF
TGTGCCAGCAGTAGTTACCCACCGGGACAGCCTAAACTTTTCTCCTACGAGCAGTACTTC